The sequence of this T cell receptor (beta chain) was determined in a study of T cell responses to AZD1222 COVID-19 vaccine. The assay was immunoSEQ multiplex PCR, and TCRdb's table has in-frame clones only and misses some. The repertoire consists of approximately 110,000 clones, with more than 70% occurring once and the leading ten covering about 4.3%. The study, taken as a whole, reports: Among AZD1222 vaccinees, only six or seven were seropositive at baseline.

V was shortened by 0 bases and J by 1 base, with 22 bases between the two germline ends. This CDR3 is 19 amino acids long. The germline gives CDR1 GTSNPN, CDR2 SVGIG (reference sequence). Concerning this clone: Its antigen is currently unknown.

The chain combines TRBV30 with TRBJ1-5, with D possibly TRBD1 on 6 matching bases. The sample consisted of peripheral blood, taken 28 days after the second AZD1222 dose. The sequence was collected from an adult who received the AZD1222 COVID-19 vaccine. The CDR3 coding sequence is TGTGCCTGGAGTGTACCCGGGGGGCGCGGTTTTAGGAGCAATCAGCCCCAGCATTTT. This codes for CAWSVPGGRGFRSNQPQHF.